The source of this TCR beta chain is a study of glioma-infiltrating T cells. Study-level information: Low-grade gliomas were grade II; glioblastomas were grade IV at initial diagnosis. Blood libraries targeted about 4- to 11-fold coverage of 1 million or so T cells.

Concerning this clonotype itself: Its antigen is still unknown.

Amplification of TCR alpha and beta CDR3 regions from RNA used iRepertoire nested multiplex PCR. TCRdb reprocessed the multiplex PCR reads via MiXCR and lists one record per CDR3 protein. The sample yields fewer than 500,000 distinct CDR3 sequences, 41% seen once. Findings of the study overall: Gliomas, especially low-grade, showed above-expected tissue-blood divergence; non-neoplastic patients showed below. Shared blood CDR3 signature motifs marked patients with low tissue-blood divergence.

Source material: glioma tissue, nonneoplastic brain tissue, or PBMCs (not recorded which). The source of this sequence is a human donor with low-grade glioma or glioblastoma, undergoing nonglioma brain surgery, or in good health (not recorded which).

The DNA of the CDR3 is TGTGCCTGCACTTTGACTAGCGGGAGACACGAGCAGTACTTC. Translating gives CACTLTSGRHEQYF. This chain connects TRBV6-9 to TRBJ2-7, with 12 positions matching TRBD2. This CDR3 is 14 amino acids long. Germline assignment: CDR1 MNHGY and CDR2 SVAAGI. J was trimmed by 5 bases and V by 11 bases; bases with no gene match: 10.